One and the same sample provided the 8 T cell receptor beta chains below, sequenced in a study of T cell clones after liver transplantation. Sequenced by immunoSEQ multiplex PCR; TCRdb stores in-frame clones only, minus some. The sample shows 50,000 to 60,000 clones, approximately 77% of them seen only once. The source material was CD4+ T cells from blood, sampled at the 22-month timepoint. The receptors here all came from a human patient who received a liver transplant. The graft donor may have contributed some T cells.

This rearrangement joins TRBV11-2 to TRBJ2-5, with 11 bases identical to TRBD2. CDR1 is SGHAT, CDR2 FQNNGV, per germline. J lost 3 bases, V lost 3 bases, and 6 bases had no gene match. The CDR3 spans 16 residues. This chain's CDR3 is CASSLLAGGVEETQYF. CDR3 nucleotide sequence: TGTGCCAGCAGCTTGCTAGCGGGGGGAGTAGAAGAGACCCAGTACTTC.

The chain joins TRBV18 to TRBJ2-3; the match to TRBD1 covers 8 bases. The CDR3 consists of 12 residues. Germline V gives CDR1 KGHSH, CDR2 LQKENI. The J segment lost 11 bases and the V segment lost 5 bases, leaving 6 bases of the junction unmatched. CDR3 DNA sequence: TGTGCCAGCTCATACCAGGGGGCCCGGCAGTATTTT. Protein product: CASSYQGARQYF.

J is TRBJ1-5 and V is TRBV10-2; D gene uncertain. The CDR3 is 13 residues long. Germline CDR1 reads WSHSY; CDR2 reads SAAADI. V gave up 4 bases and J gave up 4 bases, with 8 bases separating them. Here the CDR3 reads CASSGRGNQPQHF. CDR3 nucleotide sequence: TGCGCCAGCAGTGGGAGAGGGAATCAGCCCCAGCATTTT.

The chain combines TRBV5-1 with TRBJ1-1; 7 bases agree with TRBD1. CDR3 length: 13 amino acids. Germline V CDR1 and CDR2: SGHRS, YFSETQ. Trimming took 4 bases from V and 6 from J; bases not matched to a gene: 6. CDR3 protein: CASSPGGPAEAFF. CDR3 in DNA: TGCGCCAGCAGCCCAGGGGGGCCCGCTGAAGCTTTCTTT.

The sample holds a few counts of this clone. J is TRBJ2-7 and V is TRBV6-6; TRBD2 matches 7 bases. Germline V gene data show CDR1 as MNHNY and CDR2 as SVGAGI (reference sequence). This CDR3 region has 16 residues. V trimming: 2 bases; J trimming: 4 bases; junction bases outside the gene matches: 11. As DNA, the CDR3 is TGTGCCAGCAGTTACCCCCGCGGGAGTCGTCAATACGAGCAGTACTTC. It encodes CASSYPRGSRQYEQYF.

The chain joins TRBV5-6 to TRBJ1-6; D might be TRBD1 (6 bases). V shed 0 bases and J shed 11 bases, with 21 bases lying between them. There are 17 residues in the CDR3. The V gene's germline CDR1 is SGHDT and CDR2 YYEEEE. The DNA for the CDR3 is TGTGCCAGCAGCTTGGGCCTAGGGGGTTATGCCCGTACACCCCTCCACTTT. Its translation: CASSLGLGGYARTPLHF. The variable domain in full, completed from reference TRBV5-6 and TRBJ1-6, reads DAGVTQSPTHLIKTRGQQVTLRCSPKSGHDTVSWYQQALGQGPQFIFQYYEEEERQRGNFPDRFSGHQFPNYSSELNVNALLLGDSALYLCASSLGLGGYARTPLHFGNGTRLTVT.

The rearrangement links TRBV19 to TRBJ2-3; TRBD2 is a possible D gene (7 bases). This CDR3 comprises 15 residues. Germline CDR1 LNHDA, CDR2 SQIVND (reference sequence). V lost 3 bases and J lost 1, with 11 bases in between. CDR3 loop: CASSMSGGRTDTQYF. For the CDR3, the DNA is TGTGCCAGTAGTATGTCGGGGGGCCGCACAGATACGCAGTATTTT. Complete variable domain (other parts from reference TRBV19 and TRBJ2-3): DGGITQSPKYLFRKEGQNVTLSCEQNLNHDAMYWYRQDPGQGLRLIYYSQIVNDFQKGDIAEGYSVSREKKESFPLTVTSAQKNPTAFYLCASSMSGGRTDTQYFGPGTRLTVL.

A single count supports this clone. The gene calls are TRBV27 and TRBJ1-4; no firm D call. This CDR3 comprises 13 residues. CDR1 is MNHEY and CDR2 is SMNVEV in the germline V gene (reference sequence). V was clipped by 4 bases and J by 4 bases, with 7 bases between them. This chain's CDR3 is CASSSNINEKLFF. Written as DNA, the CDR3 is TGTGCCAGCAGTTCAAATATTAATGAAAAACTGTTTTTT. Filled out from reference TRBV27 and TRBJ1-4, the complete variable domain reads EAQVTQNPRYLITVTGKKLTVTCSQNMNHEYMSWYRQDPGLGLRQIYYSMNVEVTDKGDVPEGYKVSRKEKRNFPLILESPSPNQTSLYFCASSSNINEKLFFGSGTQLSVL.